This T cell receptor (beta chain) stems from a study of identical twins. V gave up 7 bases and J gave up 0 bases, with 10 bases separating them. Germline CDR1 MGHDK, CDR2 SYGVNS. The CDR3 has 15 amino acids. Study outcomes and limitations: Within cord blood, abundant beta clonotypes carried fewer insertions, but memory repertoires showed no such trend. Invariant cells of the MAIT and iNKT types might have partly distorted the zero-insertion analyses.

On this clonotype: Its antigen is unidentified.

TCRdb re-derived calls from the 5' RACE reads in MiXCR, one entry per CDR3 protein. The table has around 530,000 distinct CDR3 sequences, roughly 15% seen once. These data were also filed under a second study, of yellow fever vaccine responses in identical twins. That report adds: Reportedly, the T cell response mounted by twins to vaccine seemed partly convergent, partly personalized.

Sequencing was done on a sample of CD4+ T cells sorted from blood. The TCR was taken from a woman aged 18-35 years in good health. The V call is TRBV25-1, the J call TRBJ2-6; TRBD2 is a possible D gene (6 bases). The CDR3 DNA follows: TGTGCCAGCACCCGAGCGGGCTCTGGGGCCAACGTCCTGACTTTC. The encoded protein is CASTRAGSGANVLTF. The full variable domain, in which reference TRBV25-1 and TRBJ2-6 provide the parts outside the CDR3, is EADIYQTPRYLVIGTGKKITLECSQTMGHDKMYWYQQDPGMELHLIHYSYGVNSTEKGDLSSESTVSRIRTEHFPLTLESARPSHTSQYLCASTRAGSGANVLTFGAGSRLTVL.